The 30 T cell receptor beta chains below were found in one sample sequenced in a study of blood T cell repertoires in COVID-19. Clones were read by immunoSEQ multiplex PCR, and TCRdb kept only the in-frame ones, dropping some. The profile shows some 350,000 clones, around nine tenths of them singletons. The sample taken for sequencing was peripheral blood. The receptor source for this set is a woman in her 70s with COVID-19, enrolled during active disease.

The chain combines TRBV29-1 with TRBJ1-1; 9 bases align to TRBD1. The trim removed 8 bases at V and 4 bases at J, leaving 8 bases unmatched. Germline V gene lookup returns CDR1 SQVTM and CDR2 ANQGSEA. CDR3 length: 13 residues. DNA of the CDR3: TGCAGCTTCCGGACAGGGGAGGCCACTGAAGCTTTCTTT. Residues: CSFRTGEATEAFF.

The rearrangement joins TRBV28 to TRBJ2-5; D unresolved. Trimming cost V 6 bases and J 4 bases, with 12 bases left between them. CDR1 and CDR2 (germline): MDHEN, SYDVKM. The CDR3 covers 13 residues. The CDR3, as DNA: TGTGCCAGCAGCGAAAACTTATCAGAGACCCAGTACTTC. The encoded protein is CASSENLSETQYF. The variable domain in full, with the rest retrieved from reference TRBV28 and TRBJ2-5, is DVKVTQSSRYLVKRTGEKVFLECVQDMDHENMFWYRQDPGLGLRLIYFSYDVKMKEKGDIPEGYSVSREKKERFSLILESASTNQTSMYLCASSENLSETQYFGPGTRLLVL.

This chain joins TRBV6-5 and TRBJ2-7, with 7 bases that match TRBD1. The CDR3 runs to 15 residues. V gave up 5 bases and J gave up 0 bases; unmatched junction bases: 7. Germline V gene lookup returns CDR1 MNHEY and CDR2 SVGAGI. The CDR3 nucleotides read TGTGCCAGCAGTCGGATGACAGGGAGCTCCTACGAGCAGTACTTC. Its protein is CASSRMTGSSYEQYF.

This clone was counted at least ten times. The chain joins TRBV6-2 or TRBV6-3 to TRBJ2-7; 8 bases are shared with TRBD2. The germline CDR1 and CDR2 sequences are MNHEY and SVGEGT. The CDR3 sequence is 18 residues long. J was trimmed by 6 bases and V by 3 bases; bases with no gene match: 19. DNA for the CDR3: TGTGCCAGCAGTTATCTTCGCACCTCCGGGACTAGGGGCCGCGAGCAGTACTTC. Protein sequence: CASSYLRTSGTRGREQYF.

The chain uses TRBV12-3 or TRBV12-4 and TRBJ1-2; tentative D call: TRBD1 (6 bases). V lost 6 bases, J lost 7 bases, and 15 bases lay in between. This CDR3 has 13 amino acids. In DNA form, the CDR3 reads TGTGCCAGCAGCTTCACAGGGTTGGTTGGCTACACCTTC. Residues: CASSFTGLVGYTF.

CDR3 loop: CATSEGGQGFPDTQYF. DNA of the CDR3: TGTGCCACCAGTGAGGGGGGACAGGGATTTCCAGATACGCAGTATTTT. The rearrangement links TRBV24-1 to TRBJ2-3; 9 bases align to TRBD1. The CDR3 totals 16 residues. J was trimmed by 4 bases and V by 4 bases; bases with no gene match: 8. From germline, CDR1 is KGHDR and CDR2 SFDVKD.

The chain combines TRBV7-2 with TRBJ1-3, with D possibly matching TRBD1 (6 bases). The length of the CDR3 is 14 residues. Trimming removed 1 base from V and 3 bases from J, with 7 bases in between. CDR1 is SGHTA and CDR2 is FQGNSA in the germline V gene. CDR3 sequence (DNA): TGTGCCAGCAGCTTAGGGACAGTTGGAAACACCATATATTTT. Encoded protein: CASSLGTVGNTIYF.

The V and J genes are TRBV4-1 and TRBJ1-3; D call uncertain. CDR3 length equals 14 residues. Looked up from germline, CDR1 is MGHRA and CDR2 is YSYEKL. The V end lost 3 bases, the J end lost 6 bases, and 12 bases lay between the germline ends. The CDR3 DNA reads as TGCGCCAGCAGCCACCCTGGGAGCATAAACACCATATATTTT. The encoded protein is CASSHPGSINTIYF.

This chain connects TRBV6-2 or TRBV6-3 to TRBJ2-1, with D tentatively TRBD1 (5 bases). The CDR3 is 15 amino acids. The V gene's germline CDR1 is MNHEY and CDR2 SVGEGT. V was cut by 0 bases and J by 7 bases, with 13 bases left in between. In DNA form, the CDR3 reads TGTGCCAGCAGTTACTCGACTGGGGCAGGGAATGAGCAGTTCTTC. This sequence encodes CASSYSTGAGNEQFF.

On this clone itself: The sample contains more than one DNA sequence encoding this CDR3. The chain links TRBV27 to TRBJ1-1; the match to TRBD1 covers 7 bases. The trim removed 2 bases at V and 3 bases at J, leaving 0 bases unmatched. Germline V gene lookup returns CDR1 MNHEY and CDR2 SMNVEV (reference sequence). CDR3 length equals 13 residues. CDR3: CASSLQGDTEAFF. In DNA, the CDR3 is TGTGCCAGCAGTTTACAGGGGGACACTGAAGCTTTCTTT.

The genes are TRBV9 and TRBJ2-7; 8 positions match TRBD2. This CDR3 region has 13 residues. Germline values: CDR1 SGDLS, CDR2 YYNGEE. With V trimmed by 5 bases and J by 4 bases, 5 bases remained unmatched. CDR3 coding DNA: TGTGCCAGCAGGTCTCTAGCGGGTTACGAGCAGTACTTC. This translates into CASRSLAGYEQYF.

The chain recombines TRBV24-1 with TRBJ2-5, with 8 nucleotides matching TRBD1. The CDR3 has 15 amino acids. The ends lost 4 bases at V and 5 bases at J; junction bases unmatched: 8. Germline CDR1 and CDR2: KGHDR and SFDVKD. The CDR3 DNA sequence: TGTGCCACCAGTGAGCCGCAGGGGGCCGGGGAGACCCAGTACTTC. It translates to CATSEPQGAGETQYF.

The rearrangement links TRBV27 to TRBJ1-1; 9 bases map to TRBD1. Trimming removed 3 bases from V and 3 bases from J; junction bases left unmatched: 5. Germline CDR1 and CDR2: MNHEY and SMNVEV (reference sequence). The CDR3 is 15 amino acids. CDR3 in DNA: TGTGCCAGCAGTTTTTCAACAGGGGGCTACACTGAAGCTTTCTTT. Translation gives CASSFSTGGYTEAFF.

This chain uses TRBV7-9 with TRBJ1-1; D unclear. Between the trimmed V and J ends, which lost 3 bases and 3 bases, there was a span of 8 bases. Germline CDR1 reads SEHNR; CDR2 reads FQNEAQ (reference sequence). The CDR3 sequence is 13 residues long. The CDR3 is CASSFVSDTEAFF. Written as DNA, the CDR3 is TGTGCCAGCAGCTTTGTCAGCGACACTGAAGCTTTCTTT.

This clone was seen only a few times. V is TRBV6-5 and J is TRBJ1-5; possible D gene TRBD1, 5 bases. Germline assignment: CDR1 MNHEY and CDR2 SVGAGI. Trimming pared 5 bases from V and 6 bases from J, leaving 17 bases between. CDR3 length: 15 amino acids. DNA of the CDR3: TGTGCCAGCAGTACCCGTGGAGGGACGGGTCAGCCCCAGCATTTT. Translated, it gives CASSTRGGTGQPQHF.

The chain is built from TRBV5-1 and TRBJ1-5, with TRBD1 matching 8 bases. The germline gives CDR1 SGHRS, CDR2 YFSETQ. The CDR3 has 15 amino acids. The V gene end was trimmed by 4 bases and the J gene end by 5 bases; junction bases not matched to a gene: 8. The CDR3 DNA follows: TGCGCCAGCAGCCCGTATCCGGGACAGGATCAGCCCCAGCATTTT. It translates to CASSPYPGQDQPQHF.

V is TRBV6-5 and J is TRBJ2-5; 10 bases match TRBD2. Germline-derived CDR1 and CDR2 are MNHEY and SVGAGI. Unmatched junction bases numbered 9, after V lost 7 bases and J lost 7 bases. This CDR3 has 14 amino acids. CDR3 DNA sequence: TGTGCCAGCATCCCTAGCGGGGGTAGTGGGACCCAGTACTTC. It is translated as CASIPSGGSGTQYF.

This clone was detected only once. This chain connects TRBV3-1 (or the pseudogene TRBV3-2) to TRBJ1-3, with TRBD1 identical over 7 bases. Germline V gene sequence: CDR1 LGHDT, CDR2 YNNKEL (reference sequence). With V trimmed by 6 bases and J by 4 bases, 12 bases remained unmatched. The CDR3 extends over 16 amino acids. CDR3 region: CASSRVKGGTGNTIYF. For the CDR3, the DNA is TGTGCCAGCAGTCGTGTTAAAGGGGGCACAGGAAACACCATATATTTT.

In this sample, this clone turned up once. The rearrangement uses TRBV10-3 and TRBJ1-3; possible D gene TRBD1, 6 bases. Trimming stripped 3 bases from V and 0 bases from J, with 9 bases between. Germline CDR1 ENHRY, CDR2 SYGVKD. The CDR3 consists of 15 residues. The CDR3 protein is CAISEQTGSGNTIYF. CDR3 nucleotides: TGTGCCATCAGTGAACAGACAGGCTCTGGAAACACCATATATTTT.

The chain is built from TRBV3-1 (or the pseudogene TRBV3-2) and TRBJ2-1, with a tentative D call TRBD2 (5 bases). The V gene's germline CDR1 is LGHDT and CDR2 YNNKEL (reference sequence). V was cut by 4 bases and J by 3 bases, with 19 bases left in between. The CDR3 is 17 amino acids. For the CDR3, the DNA is TGTGCCAGCAGCCCCGTAGACTACGGGATAATCTACAATGAGCAGTTCTTC. Protein: CASSPVDYGIIYNEQFF.

The chain is built from TRBV18 and TRBJ2-1, with D perhaps TRBD2 (5 bases). The CDR3 extends over 14 amino acids. With 4 bases removed from V and 5 bases from J, the gap between germline ends came to 12 bases. The germline gives CDR1 KGHSH, CDR2 LQKENI. The CDR3: CASSLDLANNEQFF. DNA for the CDR3: TGTGCCAGCTCACTCGACTTAGCGAACAATGAGCAGTTCTTC. The full variable domain, rest sourced from reference TRBV18 and TRBJ2-1, is NAGVMQNPRHLVRRRGQEARLRCSPMKGHSHVYWYRQLPEEGLKFMVYLQKENIIDESGMPKERFSAEFPKEGPSILRIQQVVRGDSAAYFCASSLDLANNEQFFGPGTRLTVL.

The rearrangement joins TRBV6-5 to TRBJ1-2; 7 nucleotides match TRBD1. In germline, CDR1 is MNHEY, CDR2 SVGAGI. The CDR3 has 13 amino acids. V trimming: 2 bases; J trimming: 7 bases; junction bases outside the gene matches: 4. CDR3 sequence reads: CASSYATGLGYTF. Written as DNA, the CDR3 is TGTGCCAGCAGTTACGCGACAGGGCTTGGCTACACCTTC.

This clone was found a few times. The V call is TRBV9, the J call TRBJ1-2, with D perhaps TRBD1 (6 bases). V shed 3 bases and J shed 4 bases, with 10 bases lying between them. In germline, CDR1 is SGDLS, CDR2 YYNGEE. The length of the CDR3 is 13 residues. The CDR3 here is CASSGGQIYGYTF. In DNA form, the CDR3 reads TGTGCCAGCAGCGGAGGACAGATCTATGGCTACACCTTC.

The gene calls are TRBV9 and TRBJ2-2; 8 bases are a match to TRBD2. Unmatched junction bases numbered 7, after V lost 3 bases and J lost 3 bases. The CDR3 runs to 16 residues. The germline CDR1 and CDR2 sequences are SGDLS and YYNGEE. The CDR3: CASSGGGTSYTGELFF. CDR3 coding DNA: TGTGCCAGCAGCGGGGGCGGGACTAGTTACACCGGGGAGCTGTTTTTT.

V usage is TRBV9 and J usage is TRBJ1-1; D is uncertain. Trimming left V 2 bases short and J 1 base short, with 12 bases between. Germline-derived CDR1 and CDR2 are SGDLS and YYNGEE. This CDR3 is built from 15 residues. The CDR3 bases are TGTGCCAGCAGCGTTTGGGCAGAACCGAACACTGAAGCTTTCTTT. It specifies CASSVWAEPNTEAFF.

The chain couples TRBV12-1 to TRBJ1-6; TRBD1, as called in the table, went unchecked against the DNA. TRBV12-1 is assigned pseudogene status. The CDR3 has 17 amino acids. The CDR3 DNA is TGTGCCAGCAGCTTTAGTACAGGAGTCTTTTATAATTCACCCCTCCACTTT. This gives the protein CASSFSTGVFYNSPLHF.

This chain joins TRBV18 and TRBJ2-1, with a possible D match to TRBD2 (5 bases). Per germline, CDR1 KGHSH and CDR2 LQKENI. This CDR3 is built from 17 residues. Trimming stripped 6 bases from V and 0 bases from J, with 18 bases between. The CDR3 DNA follows: TGTGCCAGCTCGTTCTCCGGACTGACGAGCTCCTACAATGAGCAGTTCTTC. Translating it yields CASSFSGLTSSYNEQFF.

The chain couples TRBV9 to TRBJ1-2; TRBD1 might be the D (6 bases). The CDR3 is made up of 15 amino acids. Trimming pared 4 bases from V and 2 bases from J, leaving 15 bases between. CDR1 is SGDLS, CDR2 YYNGEE, per germline. This CDR3 is CASSMTDRPNYGYTF. DNA of the CDR3: TGTGCCAGCAGCATGACCGACAGGCCAAACTATGGCTACACCTTC.

This clone has only a few counts. This rearrangement joins TRBV2 to TRBJ2-7, with TRBD1 identical over 7 bases. Trimming removed 4 bases from V and 1 base from J; junction bases left unmatched: 7. This CDR3 has 15 amino acids. Germline V gives CDR1 SNHLY, CDR2 FYNNEI. The CDR3 sequence: CASSVRQGGSYEQYF. DNA of the CDR3: TGTGCCAGCAGTGTCCGACAGGGTGGGTCCTACGAGCAGTACTTC. The whole variable domain, remainder taken from reference TRBV2 and TRBJ2-7, is EPEVTQTPSHQVTQMGQEVILRCVPISNHLYFYWYRQILGQKVEFLVSFYNNEISEKSEIFDDQFSVERPDGSNFTLKIRSTKLEDSAMYFCASSVRQGGSYEQYFGPGTRLTVT.

The chain has TRBV19 and TRBJ1-1, with 7 bases aligning to TRBD1. The V and J ends lost 5 bases and 4 bases, in that order; junction bases with no gene match: 10. This CDR3 contains 15 residues. The germline V gene has CDR1 LNHDA and CDR2 SQIVND (reference sequence). The CDR3 bases are TGTGCCAGTAGTTCTACAGGGGACGGGTGCACTGAAGCTTTCTTT. Its translation is CASSSTGDGCTEAFF.